This T cell receptor (beta chain) derives from a study of blood T cell repertoires in COVID-19. In the authors' methods: Reference gene primer amplification in the assay estimated nucleated cell counts. Here immunoSEQ multiplex PCR was the method, and the copy in TCRdb shows in-frame clones only, minus some. That table furnishes V, J and clone size, whereas the DNA furnished D and trimming. The data hold a few hundred thousand clones, with around 90% observed a single time. The V and J ends lost 2 bases and 7 bases respectively, with 20 bases between them. Germline-derived CDR1 and CDR2 are MDHEN and SYDVKM. This CDR3 comprises 16 residues.

The TCR sequence derives from a man aged 45-65 years with active or convalescent COVID-19. Material for sequencing was peripheral blood. The genes are TRBV28 and TRBJ1-2, with D possibly matching TRBD1 (5 bases). The CDR3 DNA sequence: TGTGCCAGCAGTTTACCTGGGGGGTCTATAACGGGTGGCTACACCTTC. Its translation is CASSLPGGSITGGYTF.